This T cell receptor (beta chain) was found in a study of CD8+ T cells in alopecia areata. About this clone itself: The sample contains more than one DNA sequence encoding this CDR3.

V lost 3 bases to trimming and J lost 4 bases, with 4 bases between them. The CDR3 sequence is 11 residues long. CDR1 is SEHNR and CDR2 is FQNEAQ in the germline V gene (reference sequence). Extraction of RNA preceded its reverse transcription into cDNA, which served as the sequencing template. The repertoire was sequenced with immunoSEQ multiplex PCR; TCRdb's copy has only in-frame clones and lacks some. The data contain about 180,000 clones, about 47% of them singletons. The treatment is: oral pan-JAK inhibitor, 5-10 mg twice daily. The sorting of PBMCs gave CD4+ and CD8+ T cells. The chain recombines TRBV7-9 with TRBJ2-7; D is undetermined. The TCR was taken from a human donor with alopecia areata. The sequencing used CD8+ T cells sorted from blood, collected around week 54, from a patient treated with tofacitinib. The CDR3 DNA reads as TGTGCCAGCAGCTTCACTTACGAGCAGTACTTC. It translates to CASSFTYEQYF.